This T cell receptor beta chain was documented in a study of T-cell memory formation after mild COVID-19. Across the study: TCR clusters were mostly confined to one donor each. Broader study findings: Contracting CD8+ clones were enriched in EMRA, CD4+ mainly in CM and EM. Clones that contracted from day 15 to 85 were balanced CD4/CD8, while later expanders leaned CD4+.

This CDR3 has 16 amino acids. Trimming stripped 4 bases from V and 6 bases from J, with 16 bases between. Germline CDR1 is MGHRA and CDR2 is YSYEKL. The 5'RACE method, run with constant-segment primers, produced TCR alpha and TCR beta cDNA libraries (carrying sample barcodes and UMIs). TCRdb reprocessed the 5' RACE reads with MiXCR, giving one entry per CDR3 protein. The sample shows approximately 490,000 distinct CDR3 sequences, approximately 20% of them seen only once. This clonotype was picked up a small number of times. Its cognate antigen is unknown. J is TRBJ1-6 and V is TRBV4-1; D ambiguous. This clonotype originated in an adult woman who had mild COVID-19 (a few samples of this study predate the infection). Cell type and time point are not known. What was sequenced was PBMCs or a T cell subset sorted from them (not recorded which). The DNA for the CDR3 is TGCGCCAGCAGCCTCCGTGTAGGGTCTTCTAATTCACCCCTCCACTTT. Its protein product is CASSLRVGSSNSPLHF.